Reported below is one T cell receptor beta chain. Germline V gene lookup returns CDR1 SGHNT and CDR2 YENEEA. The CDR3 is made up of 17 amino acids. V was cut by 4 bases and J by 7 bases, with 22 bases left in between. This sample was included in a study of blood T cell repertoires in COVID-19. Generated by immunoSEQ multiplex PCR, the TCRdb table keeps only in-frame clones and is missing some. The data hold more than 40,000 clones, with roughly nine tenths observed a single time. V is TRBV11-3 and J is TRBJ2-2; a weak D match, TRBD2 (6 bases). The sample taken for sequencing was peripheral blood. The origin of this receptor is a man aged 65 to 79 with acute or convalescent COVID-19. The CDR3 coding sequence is TGTGCCAGCAGCTCCCGATTCACGGCGGGACCGGTCGGGGAGCTGTTTTTT. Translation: CASSSRFTAGPVGELFF.